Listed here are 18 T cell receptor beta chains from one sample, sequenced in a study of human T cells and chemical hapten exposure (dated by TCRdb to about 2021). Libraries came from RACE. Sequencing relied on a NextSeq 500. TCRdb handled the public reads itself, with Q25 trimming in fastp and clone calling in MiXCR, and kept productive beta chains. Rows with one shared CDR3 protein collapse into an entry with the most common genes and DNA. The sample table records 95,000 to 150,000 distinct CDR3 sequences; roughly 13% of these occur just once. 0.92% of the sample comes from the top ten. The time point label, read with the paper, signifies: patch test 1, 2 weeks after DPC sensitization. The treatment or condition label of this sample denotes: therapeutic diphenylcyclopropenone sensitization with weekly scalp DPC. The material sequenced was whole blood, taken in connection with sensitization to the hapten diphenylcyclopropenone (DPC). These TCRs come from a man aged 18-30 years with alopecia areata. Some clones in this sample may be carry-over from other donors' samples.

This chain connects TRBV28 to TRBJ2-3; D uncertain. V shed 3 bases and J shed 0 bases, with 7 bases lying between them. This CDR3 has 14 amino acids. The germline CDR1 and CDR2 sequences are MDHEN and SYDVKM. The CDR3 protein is CASSFQGSTDTQYF. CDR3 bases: TGTGCCAGCAGTTTCCAAGGGAGCACAGATACGCAGTATTTT.

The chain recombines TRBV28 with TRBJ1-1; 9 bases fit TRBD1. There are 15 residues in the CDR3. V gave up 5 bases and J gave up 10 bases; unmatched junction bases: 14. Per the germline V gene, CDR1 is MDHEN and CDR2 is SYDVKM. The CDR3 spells CASSRTGVEPVGAFF. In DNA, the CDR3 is TGTGCCAGCAGTAGGACAGGGGTTGAGCCCGTAGGAGCTTTCTTT.

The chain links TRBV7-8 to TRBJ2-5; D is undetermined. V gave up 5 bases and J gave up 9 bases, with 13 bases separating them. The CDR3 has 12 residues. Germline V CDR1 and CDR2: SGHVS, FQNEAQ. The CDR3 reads CASSINWDPQYF. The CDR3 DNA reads TGTGCCAGCAGCATCAACTGGGATCCCCAGTACTTC.

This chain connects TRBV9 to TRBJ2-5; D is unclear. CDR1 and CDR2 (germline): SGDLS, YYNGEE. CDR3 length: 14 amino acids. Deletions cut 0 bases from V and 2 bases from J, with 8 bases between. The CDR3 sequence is CASSVEVGQETQYF. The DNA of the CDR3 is TGTGCCAGCAGCGTAGAGGTCGGACAAGAGACCCAGTACTTC.

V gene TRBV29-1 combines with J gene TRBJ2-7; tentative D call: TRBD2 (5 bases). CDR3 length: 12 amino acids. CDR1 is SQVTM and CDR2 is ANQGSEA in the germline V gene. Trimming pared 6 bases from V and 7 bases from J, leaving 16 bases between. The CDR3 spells CSVATGESEQYF. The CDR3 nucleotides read TGCAGCGTCGCAACCGGGGAAAGTGAGCAGTACTTC.

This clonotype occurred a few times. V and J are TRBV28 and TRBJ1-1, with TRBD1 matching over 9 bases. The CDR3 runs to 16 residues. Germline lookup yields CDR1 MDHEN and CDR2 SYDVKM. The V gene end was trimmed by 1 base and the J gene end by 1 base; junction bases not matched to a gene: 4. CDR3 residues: CASSLYRGQQNTEAFF. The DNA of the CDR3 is TGTGCCAGCAGTTTATACAGGGGGCAGCAGAACACTGAAGCTTTCTTT.

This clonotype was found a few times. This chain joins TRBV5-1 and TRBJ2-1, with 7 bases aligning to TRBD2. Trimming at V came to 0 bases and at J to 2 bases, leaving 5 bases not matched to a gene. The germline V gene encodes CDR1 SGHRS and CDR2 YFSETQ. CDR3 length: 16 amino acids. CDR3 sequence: CASSLEGGGAYNEQFF. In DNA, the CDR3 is TGCGCCAGCAGCTTGGAGGGCGGGGGAGCCTACAATGAGCAGTTCTTC. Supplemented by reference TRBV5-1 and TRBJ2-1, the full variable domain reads KAGVTQTPRYLIKTRGQQVTLSCSPISGHRSVSWYQQTPGQGLQFLFEYFSETQRNKGNFPGRFSGRQFSNSRSEMNVSTLELGDSALYLCASSLEGGGAYNEQFFGPGTRLTVL.

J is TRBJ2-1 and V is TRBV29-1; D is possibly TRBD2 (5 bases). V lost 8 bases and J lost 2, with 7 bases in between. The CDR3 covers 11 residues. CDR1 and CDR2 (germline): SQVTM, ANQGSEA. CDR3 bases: TGCAGCCGGGGAACCTACAATGAGCAGTTCTTC. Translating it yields CSRGTYNEQFF.

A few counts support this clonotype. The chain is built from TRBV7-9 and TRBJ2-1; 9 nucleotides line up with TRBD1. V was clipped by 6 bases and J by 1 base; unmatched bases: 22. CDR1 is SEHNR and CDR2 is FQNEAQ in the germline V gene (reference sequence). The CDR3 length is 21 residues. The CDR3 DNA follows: TGTGCCAGCAGTTCGCTACTTTCCGGGACAGGGTTAACGCGGTCCTACAATGAGCAGTTCTTC. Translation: CASSSLLSGTGLTRSYNEQFF.

CDR3 loop: CASSLGPHNEQFF. CDR3 nucleotides: TGTGCCAGCAGCCTGGGACCTCACAATGAGCAGTTCTTC. This chain connects TRBV5-6 to TRBJ2-1; tentatively, D is TRBD1 or TRBD2 (5 bases each). CDR1 SGHDT and CDR2 YYEEEE come from the germline V gene. The V end was cut by 4 bases, the J end by 5 bases, with 10 bases between. The CDR3 extends over 13 amino acids.

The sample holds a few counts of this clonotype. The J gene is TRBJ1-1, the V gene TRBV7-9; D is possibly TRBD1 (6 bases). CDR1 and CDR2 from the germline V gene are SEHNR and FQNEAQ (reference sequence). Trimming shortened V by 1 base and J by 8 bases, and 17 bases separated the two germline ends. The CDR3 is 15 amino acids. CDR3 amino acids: CASSLVNQKGTEAFF. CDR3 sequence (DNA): TGTGCCAGCAGCTTAGTTAATCAGAAAGGGACAGAAGCTTTCTTT.

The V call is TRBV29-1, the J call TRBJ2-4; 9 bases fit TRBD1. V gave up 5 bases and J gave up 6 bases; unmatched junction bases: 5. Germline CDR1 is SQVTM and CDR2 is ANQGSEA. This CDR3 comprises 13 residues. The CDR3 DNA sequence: TGCAGCGTTCGGACAGGGGCCGGAAACATTCAGTACTTC. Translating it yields CSVRTGAGNIQYF.

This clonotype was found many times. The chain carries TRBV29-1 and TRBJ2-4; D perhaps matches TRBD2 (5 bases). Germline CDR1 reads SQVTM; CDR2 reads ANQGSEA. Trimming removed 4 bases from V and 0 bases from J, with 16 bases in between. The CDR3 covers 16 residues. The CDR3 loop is CSVGRRILVAKNIQYF. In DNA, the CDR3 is TGCAGCGTTGGGAGGCGGATCCTCGTAGCCAAAAACATTCAGTACTTC.

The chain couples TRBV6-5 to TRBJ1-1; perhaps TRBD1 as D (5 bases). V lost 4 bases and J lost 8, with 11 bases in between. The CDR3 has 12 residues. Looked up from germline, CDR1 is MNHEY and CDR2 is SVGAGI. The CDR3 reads CASSSLQGEAFF. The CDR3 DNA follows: TGTGCCAGCAGTTCCTTGCAGGGAGAAGCTTTCTTT.

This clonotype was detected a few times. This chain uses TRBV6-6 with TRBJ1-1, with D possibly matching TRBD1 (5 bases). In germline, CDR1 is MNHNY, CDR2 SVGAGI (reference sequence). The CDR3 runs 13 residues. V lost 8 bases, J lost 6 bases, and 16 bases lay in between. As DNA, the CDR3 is TGTGCCAGCTCTGGGGGGGGGAATGCTGAAGCTTTCTTT. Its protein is CASSGGGNAEAFF.

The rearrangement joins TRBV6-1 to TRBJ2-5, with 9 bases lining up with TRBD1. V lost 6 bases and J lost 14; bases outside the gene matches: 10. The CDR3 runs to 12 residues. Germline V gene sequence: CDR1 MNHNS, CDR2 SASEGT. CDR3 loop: CASSGTGGGPYF. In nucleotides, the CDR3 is TGTGCCAGCAGCGGAACAGGGGGCGGGCCTTACTTC.

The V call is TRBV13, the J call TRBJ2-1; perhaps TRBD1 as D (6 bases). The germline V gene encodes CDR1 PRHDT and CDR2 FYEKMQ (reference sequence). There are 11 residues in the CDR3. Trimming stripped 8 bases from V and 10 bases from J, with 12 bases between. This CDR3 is CASLGDTEQFF. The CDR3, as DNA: TGTGCCAGCCTCGGGGACACCGAGCAGTTCTTC. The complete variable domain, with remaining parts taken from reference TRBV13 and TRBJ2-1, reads AAGVIQSPRHLIKEKRETATLKCYPIPRHDTVYWYQQGPGQDPQFLISFYEKMQSDKGSIPDRFSAQQFSDYHSELNMSSLELGDSALYFCASLGDTEQFFGPGTRLTVL.

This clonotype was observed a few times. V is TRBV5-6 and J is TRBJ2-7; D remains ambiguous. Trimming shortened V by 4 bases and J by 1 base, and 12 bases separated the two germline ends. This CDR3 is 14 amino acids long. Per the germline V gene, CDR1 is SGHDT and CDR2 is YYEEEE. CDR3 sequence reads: CASSLADGSYEQYF. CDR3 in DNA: TGTGCCAGCAGCCTGGCTGACGGTTCCTACGAGCAGTACTTC.